This entry lists 16 T cell receptor beta chains sequenced from one sample in a study of neurological immune-mediated disorders. TCRdb recomputed calls from the 5' RACE reads with MiXCR, one row per CDR3 protein. Here the sample spans about 21,000 distinct CDR3 sequences, about 6.2% being singletons. Material: CD8+ T cells from blood. Every receptor here comes from a man aged 18 to 35 in good health.

This clonotype was counted at least ten times. The chain carries TRBV5-1 and TRBJ1-3; the D is unclear. Germline assignment: CDR1 SGHRS and CDR2 YFSETQ. V shed 9 bases and J shed 2 bases, with 12 bases lying between them. This CDR3 has 13 residues. CDR3 region: CANKLRAGNTIYF. The CDR3 DNA reads as TGCGCCAATAAACTTCGAGCTGGAAACACCATATATTTT.

Ten or more counts support this clonotype. The genes are TRBV5-1 and TRBJ1-1; perhaps TRBD1 as D (5 bases). Germline V gene lookup returns CDR1 SGHRS and CDR2 YFSETQ. This CDR3 spans 14 amino acids. V was trimmed by 4 bases and J by 2 bases, leaving 12 bases between them. In DNA form, the CDR3 reads TGCGCCAGCAGCGGGGACCTACCAAACACTGAAGCTTTCTTT. Protein sequence: CASSGDLPNTEAFF.

Ten or more counts support this clonotype. V gene TRBV19 combines with J gene TRBJ2-7; the D gene is possibly TRBD2 (5 bases). CDR1 is LNHDA, CDR2 SQIVND, per germline (reference sequence). Trimming removed 3 bases from V and 6 bases from J, with 12 bases in between. This CDR3 is 13 amino acids long. The CDR3 sequence is CASSIASAGEQYF. The CDR3 coding sequence is TGTGCCAGTAGTATTGCGTCGGCGGGCGAGCAGTACTTC. Variable domain in full (rest from reference TRBV19 and TRBJ2-7): DGGITQSPKYLFRKEGQNVTLSCEQNLNHDAMYWYRQDPGQGLRLIYYSQIVNDFQKGDIAEGYSVSREKKESFPLTVTSAQKNPTAFYLCASSIASAGEQYFGPGTRLTVT.

Many counts were recorded for this clonotype. CDR3 region: CAISGPGGVYEQYF. CDR3 sequence (DNA): TGTGCCATCAGTGGCCCCGGAGGGGTCTACGAGCAGTACTTC. The chain couples TRBV10-3 to TRBJ2-7, with D maybe TRBD2 (6 bases). Trimming left V 4 bases short and J 3 bases short, with 13 bases between. This CDR3 has 14 amino acids. Germline assignment: CDR1 ENHRY and CDR2 SYGVKD.

This clonotype was counted ten times or more. The chain links TRBV9 to TRBJ2-1, with TRBD2 matching 9 bases. CDR1 is SGDLS and CDR2 is YYNGEE in the germline V gene. The CDR3 runs to 15 residues. The V gene end was trimmed by 2 bases and the J gene end by 8 bases; junction bases not matched to a gene: 8. Here the CDR3 reads CASSVGGGASYEQFF. The CDR3 DNA is TGTGCCAGCAGCGTGGGCGGGGGGGCTTCGTATGAGCAGTTCTTC.

At least ten counts were recorded for this clonotype. The rearrangement uses TRBV7-2 and TRBJ2-7; no clear D gene. Germline V CDR1 and CDR2: SGHTA, FQGNSA. V gave up 5 bases and J gave up 3 bases, with 14 bases separating them. The CDR3 totals 14 residues. The CDR3 loop is CASSRLGVSYEQYF. The DNA of the CDR3 is TGTGCCAGCAGCCGACTTGGAGTTAGCTACGAGCAGTACTTC.

This clonotype was found many times. The gene calls are TRBV29-1 and TRBJ2-7; D is perhaps TRBD1 (6 bases). Germline CDR1 SQVTM, CDR2 ANQGSEA. Trimming stripped 6 bases from V and 5 bases from J, with 14 bases between. The CDR3 extends over 12 amino acids. In DNA form, the CDR3 reads TGCAGCGTCGAACCACAGGGCCACGAGCAGTACTTC. Amino acids: CSVEPQGHEQYF.

The chain uses TRBV27 and TRBJ2-2, with a weak D call TRBD1 (6 bases). Trimming cost V 5 bases and J 5 bases, with 12 bases left between them. The CDR3 is made up of 14 amino acids. Germline assignment: CDR1 MNHEY and CDR2 SMNVEV (reference sequence). CDR3 DNA: TGTGCCAGCAGTCTCCCCCAGGGGACCGGGGAGCTGTTTTTT. Its protein product is CASSLPQGTGELFF.

At least ten counts were recorded for this clonotype. The V and J genes are TRBV4-3 and TRBJ2-1; the D gene is possibly TRBD1 (6 bases). The germline CDR1 and CDR2 sequences are LGHNA and YSLEER. Trimming removed 0 bases from V and 7 bases from J, with 10 bases in between. This CDR3 region has 14 residues. In nucleotides, the CDR3 is TGCGCCAGCAGCCAAGATCAGGGGATTAATGAGCAGTTCTTC. This encodes CASSQDQGINEQFF.

This clonotype appeared many times. CDR3 sequence reads: CASSPRGHSNQPQHF. Written as DNA, the CDR3 is TGTGCCAGCAGTCCCAGGGGCCATAGCAATCAGCCCCAGCATTTT. The V call is TRBV28, the J call TRBJ1-5, with D possibly matching TRBD1 (6 bases). CDR3 size: 15 residues. The V and J ends lost 5 bases and 0 bases respectively, with 11 bases between them. Germline V gene lookup returns CDR1 MDHEN and CDR2 SYDVKM.

This clonotype was seen many times. CDR3 amino acids: CASTSPGGSKNIQYF. DNA of the CDR3: TGTGCCAGCACTTCACCGGGGGGGTCCAAAAACATTCAGTACTTC. The V and J genes are TRBV2 and TRBJ2-4; 8 bases map to TRBD2. Germline V gene data show CDR1 as SNHLY and CDR2 as FYNNEI. Trimming at V came to 7 bases and at J to 2 bases, leaving 7 bases not matched to a gene. CDR3 size: 15 residues.

This clonotype was observed at least ten times. The chain links TRBV4-1 to TRBJ2-1; TRBD1 matches 10 bases. The CDR3 consists of 15 residues. The V gene's germline CDR1 is MGHRA and CDR2 YSYEKL. The V segment lost 1 base and the J segment 3 bases; nucleotides outside the gene matches: 0. The DNA for the CDR3 is TGCGCCAGCAGCCAAGGGACAGGGGGCTACAATGAGCAGTTCTTC. Its translation is CASSQGTGGYNEQFF.

This sequence joins TRBV7-9 and TRBJ1-1; no definite D call. The V gene's germline CDR1 is SEHNR and CDR2 FQNEAQ (reference sequence). The CDR3 length is 13 residues. V was pared by 1 base and J by 4 bases, with 7 bases between. In DNA form, the CDR3 reads TGTGCCAGCAGCTTAGGCCATGGCACTGAAGCTTTCTTT. Protein product: CASSLGHGTEAFF.

The gene calls are TRBV5-6 and TRBJ2-1; tentatively, D is TRBD2 (6 bases). Trimming left V 2 bases short and J 4 bases short, with 10 bases between. Looked up from germline, CDR1 is SGHDT and CDR2 is YYEEEE. The CDR3 has 14 amino acids. The chain's CDR3 is CASSFRDSYNEQFF. The CDR3 nucleotides are TGTGCCAGCAGCTTCCGGGACTCATACAATGAGCAGTTCTTC.

In this sample, this clonotype turned up many times. V gene TRBV7-6 combines with J gene TRBJ1-1; D gene ambiguous. Germline CDR1 SGHVS, CDR2 FNYEAQ. There are 12 residues in the CDR3. V was shortened by 3 bases and J by 5 bases, with 7 bases between the two germline ends. The chain's CDR3 is CASSFVGTEAFF. The CDR3 DNA reads as TGTGCCAGCAGCTTTGTGGGGACTGAAGCTTTCTTT.

This clonotype was observed many times. The chain carries TRBV11-1 and TRBJ2-1; 14 positions agree with TRBD2. CDR1 is SGHAT and CDR2 is FQDESV in the germline V gene (reference sequence). The CDR3 totals 17 residues. Trimming at V came to 5 bases and at J to 4 bases, leaving 7 bases not matched to a gene. The CDR3 reads CASSPGTSGGLYNEQFF. The CDR3 DNA reads TGTGCCAGCAGCCCCGGGACTAGCGGGGGATTATACAATGAGCAGTTCTTC.